Presented here are 20 T cell receptor beta chains from one specimen sequenced in a study of CD8+ T cells in alopecia areata. cDNA serving as the sequencing template came from extracted, reverse transcribed RNA. Produced via immunoSEQ multiplex PCR; TCRdb's table is partial and in-frame only. The table lists roughly 150,000 clones, more than 75% of them singletons, with approximately 16% in the top ten. Specimen: CD8+ T cells sorted from blood, collected at week 0. The origin of the receptors is a human donor with alopecia areata.

This chain joins TRBV29-1 and TRBJ2-7, with D perhaps TRBD1 (5 bases). The ends were cut back, 5 bases at V and 4 bases at J, with 12 bases in the middle. The CDR3 totals 12 residues. Germline lookup yields CDR1 SQVTM and CDR2 ANQGSEA. DNA of the CDR3: TGCAGCGTTTCCTGGGGCGCTTACGAGCAGTACTTC. Amino acids: CSVSWGAYEQYF.

This sequence joins TRBV27 and TRBJ1-2, with a weak D call TRBD1 (5 bases). Looked up from germline, CDR1 is MNHEY and CDR2 is SMNVEV (reference sequence). CDR3 size: 15 residues. Trimming left V 6 bases short and J 1 base short, with 15 bases between. DNA for the CDR3: TGTGCCAGCAGCCTGGCTCAGGGAAGTAACTATGGCTACACCTTC. Translation gives CASSLAQGSNYGYTF.

This sequence joins TRBV27 and TRBJ2-2; 9 bases agree with TRBD1. With V trimmed by 6 bases and J by 7 bases, 6 bases remained unmatched. CDR1 and CDR2 from the germline V gene are MNHEY and SMNVEV (reference sequence). This CDR3 has 14 residues. The CDR3 loop is CASSAGTGIGELFF. Written as DNA, the CDR3 is TGTGCCAGCAGCGCCGGGACAGGGATCGGGGAGCTGTTTTTT.

The chain joins TRBV4-1 to TRBJ2-3; 12 bases are shared with TRBD2. The trim removed 1 base at V and 6 bases at J, leaving 8 bases unmatched. From germline, CDR1 is MGHRA and CDR2 YSYEKL. The CDR3 is 17 amino acids. The CDR3 bases are TGCGCCAGCAGCCAAGCGTCTACTAGCGGGAGGTCGGATACGCAGTATTTT. Translated, it gives CASSQASTSGRSDTQYF.

This chain uses TRBV9 with TRBJ2-1, with 8 bases that match TRBD1. J lost 13 bases, V lost 3 bases, and 12 bases had no gene match. Looked up from germline, CDR1 is SGDLS and CDR2 is YYNGEE. CDR3 length: 14 residues. The CDR3 loop reads CASSGGQGNGYQFF. The CDR3 DNA follows: TGTGCCAGCAGCGGCGGACAGGGTAATGGATACCAGTTCTTC.

The chain carries TRBV7-3 and TRBJ2-7, with a possible D match to TRBD1 (5 bases). The CDR3 loop spans 13 amino acids. Germline values: CDR1 SGHTA, CDR2 FQGTGA. V gave up 2 bases and J gave up 5 bases, with 10 bases separating them. In DNA, the CDR3 is TGTGCCAGCAGCTTAGTTTTAGGGGACGAGCAGTACTTC. This translates into CASSLVLGDEQYF.

The rearrangement links TRBV7-9 to TRBJ2-3, with D hard to call. Trimming left V 4 bases short and J 2 bases short, with 1 base between. The CDR3 is 11 amino acids. The germline CDR1 and CDR2 sequences are SEHNR and FQNEAQ (reference sequence). In nucleotides, the CDR3 is TGTGCCAGCAGCTACACAGATACGCAGTATTTT. This codes for CASSYTDTQYF.

The rearrangement joins TRBV30 to TRBJ2-3; no reliable D call. This CDR3 spans 13 amino acids. V was trimmed by 0 bases and J by 2 bases, leaving 6 bases between them. Looked up from germline, CDR1 is GTSNPN and CDR2 is SVGIG (reference sequence). The CDR3 loop is CAWSVTDTDTQYF. The CDR3 DNA reads TGTGCCTGGAGTGTAACGGACACAGATACGCAGTATTTT.

This clone was found a few times. V is TRBV7-8 and J is TRBJ2-3, with D unclear. This CDR3 is 10 amino acids long. CDR1 and CDR2 from the germline V gene are SGHVS and FQNEAQ. With 1 base removed from V and 12 bases from J, the gap between germline ends came to 5 bases. The CDR3 coding sequence is TGTGCCAGCAGCTTAGGTCCACAGTATTTT. Translation gives CASSLGPQYF.

The rearrangement uses TRBV7-9 and TRBJ2-7; D is possibly TRBD1 or TRBD2 (5 bases each). Between the trimmed V and J ends, which lost 5 bases and 2 bases, there was a span of 7 bases. The CDR3 covers 12 residues. CDR1 and CDR2 from the germline V gene are SEHNR and FQNEAQ (reference sequence). CDR3 residues: CASSGTPYEQYF. The CDR3 nucleotides are TGTGCCAGCAGCGGGACCCCCTACGAGCAGTACTTC. The full variable domain, with the rest looked up from reference TRBV7-9 and TRBJ2-7, is DTGVSQNPRHKITKRGQNVTFRCDPISEHNRLYWYRQTLGQGPEFLTYFQNEAQLEKSRLLSDRFSAERPKGSFSTLEIQRTEQGDSAMYLCASSGTPYEQYFGPGTRLTVT.

In DNA form, the CDR3 reads TGTGCTAGTAAATCTATACCGGGACAGGGCCAAGAGACCCAGTACTTC. This gives the protein CASKSIPGQGQETQYF. This rearrangement joins TRBV12-5 to TRBJ2-5; 9 bases line up with TRBD1. CDR3 length equals 16 residues. Germline V gene sequence: CDR1 LGHNT, CDR2 FRNRAP. J was trimmed by 1 base and V by 8 bases; bases with no gene match: 11.

The chain is built from TRBV19 and TRBJ2-7; 10 bases align to TRBD1. V trimming: 8 bases; J trimming: 4 bases; junction bases outside the gene matches: 5. Per germline, CDR1 LNHDA and CDR2 SQIVND (reference sequence). The CDR3 is 13 amino acids. This CDR3 is CASATGGGYEQYF. As DNA, the CDR3 is TGTGCCAGTGCGACAGGGGGCGGGTACGAGCAGTACTTC.

This clone is a singleton in its sample. The chain is built from TRBV30 and TRBJ2-2; D not certain. CDR1 is GTSNPN and CDR2 is SVGIG in the germline V gene (reference sequence). The CDR3 is 12 residues long. Trimming took 4 bases from V and 1 from J, leaving 4 bases between them. The CDR3 DNA reads TGTGCCTGGACGGAGAACACCGGGGAGCTGTTTTTT. This gives the protein CAWTENTGELFF.

The chain joins TRBV11-1 to TRBJ2-5, with 10 bases fitting TRBD2. CDR3 size: 16 residues. CDR1 is SGHAT, CDR2 FQDESV, per germline (reference sequence). Germline trimming cut 1 base from V and 5 bases from J; bases unmatched to any gene: 7. CDR3: CASSLGSSGRGETQYF. The DNA for the CDR3 is TGTGCCAGCAGCTTAGGGTCTAGCGGGAGAGGGGAGACCCAGTACTTC.

The CDR3 reads CSVEGGGHTDTQYF. The CDR3 coding sequence is TGCAGCGTTGAAGGAGGGGGCCACACAGATACGCAGTATTTT. This chain links TRBV29-1 with TRBJ2-3, with 7 bases fitting TRBD1. CDR1 SQVTM and CDR2 ANQGSEA come from the germline V gene. V shed 1 base, J shed 2 bases, and the junction held 3 bases outside the gene matches. The CDR3 has 14 amino acids.

The chain is built from TRBV11-3 and TRBJ2-1; TRBD1 or TRBD2 may be the D gene (5 bases each). Germline loops: CDR1 SGHNT, CDR2 YENEEA. V dropped 5 bases and J dropped 3 bases, with 11 bases sitting between them. The CDR3 spans 14 residues. The CDR3 loop reads CASSARDGYNEQFF. In DNA form, the CDR3 reads TGTGCCAGCAGCGCTCGGGACGGCTACAATGAGCAGTTCTTC.

The chain carries TRBV6-6 and TRBJ2-3, with 12 bases aligning to TRBD2. Germline V gene sequence: CDR1 MNHNY, CDR2 SVGAGI (reference sequence). The trim removed 4 bases at V and 3 bases at J, leaving 5 bases unmatched. The CDR3 sequence is 16 residues long. The CDR3 sequence is CASSSLAGGLTDTQYF. DNA of the CDR3: TGTGCCAGCAGTTCCCTAGCGGGAGGGCTGACAGATACGCAGTATTTT.

This rearrangement joins TRBV2 to TRBJ2-1; no reliable D call. CDR3 size: 15 residues. Trimming took 3 bases from V and 0 from J, leaving 9 bases between them. CDR1 is SNHLY and CDR2 is FYNNEI in the germline V gene. CDR3 in amino acids: CASSDGESSYNEQFF. CDR3 coding DNA: TGTGCCAGCAGTGACGGCGAGAGCTCCTACAATGAGCAGTTCTTC.

V usage is TRBV2 and J usage is TRBJ2-1, with D perhaps given as TRBD1 or TRBD2 (6 bases each). V lost 10 bases and J lost 7, with 17 bases in between. The CDR3 has 13 residues. Germline V gives CDR1 SNHLY, CDR2 FYNNEI. The CDR3 DNA follows: TGTGCCACTTTCGGTGGGGGGACAAATGAGCAGTTCTTC. Translation gives CATFGGGTNEQFF. Combining the CDR3 with reference TRBV2 and TRBJ2-1 gives the whole variable domain EPEVTQTPSHQVTQMGQEVILRCVPISNHLYFYWYRQILGQKVEFLVSFYNNEISEKSEIFDDQFSVERPDGSNFTLKIRSTKLEDSAMYFCATFGGGTNEQFFGPGTRLTVL.

This chain uses TRBV19 with TRBJ2-6; D not certain. V was pared by 3 bases and J by 2 bases, with 8 bases between. This CDR3 is built from 15 residues. Germline loops: CDR1 LNHDA, CDR2 SQIVND (reference sequence). Written as DNA, the CDR3 is TGTGCCAGTAGTATTTCCGGAGCTGGGGCCAACGTCCTGACTTTC. Translating it yields CASSISGAGANVLTF.